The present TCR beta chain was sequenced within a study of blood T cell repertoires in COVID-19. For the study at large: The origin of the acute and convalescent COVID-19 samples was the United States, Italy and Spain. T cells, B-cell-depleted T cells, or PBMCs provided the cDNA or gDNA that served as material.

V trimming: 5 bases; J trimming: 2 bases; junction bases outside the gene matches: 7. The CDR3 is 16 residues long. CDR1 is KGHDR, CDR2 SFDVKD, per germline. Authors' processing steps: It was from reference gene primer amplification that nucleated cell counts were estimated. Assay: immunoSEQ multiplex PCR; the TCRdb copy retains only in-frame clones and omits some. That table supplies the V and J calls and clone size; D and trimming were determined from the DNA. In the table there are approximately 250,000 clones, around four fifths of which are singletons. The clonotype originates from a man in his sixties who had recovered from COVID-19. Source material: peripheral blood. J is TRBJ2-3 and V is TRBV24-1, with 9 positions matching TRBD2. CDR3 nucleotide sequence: TGTGCCACCAGTGTTGGTAGCGGGGGTTTCACAGATACGCAGTATTTT. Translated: CATSVGSGGFTDTQYF.